The TCR beta chain under discussion was sequenced for a study of post-analysis software for immune sequencing data (dated by TCRdb to the mid-2010s). At the level of the whole study: Relapsing-remitting, secondary progressive and progressive-relapsing multiple sclerosis were recorded as disease courses, and subtype annotation was lacking for some patients. A subset of samples was prepared in parallel using single-end sample barcoding, then pooled and co-amplified after Illumina adapter ligation. Patient repertoires were compared against about a dozen previously published healthy control repertoires from donors aged roughly 6 to 25 years. Results the study describes overall, beyond this receptor: Direct clustering with F measure showed strong co-clustering of samples prepared in the same batch, prompting a batch-effect correction. Roughly 5 TRBV segments, including TRBV5-6, TRBV5-1 and TRBV20-1, were significantly more frequent in patients than controls. The multiple sclerosis patient group was slightly younger than the control group. Significantly lower normalized Chao1 diversity was found in multiple sclerosis patients than in controls, suggesting substantial peripheral T-cell clonal expansion.

From the cysteine up to the phenylalanine, the CDR3 has a length of 13 residues. Only the CDR3 portion is preserved as DNA: 39 bases, with reading frame beginning at the first base. Reading the germline V gene gives CDR1 SGHTA and CDR2 FQGNSA. Trimming costs V 7 bases and J 3 bases, and their ends lie 12 bases apart. The library was obtained by PCR. Sequenced on an Illumina HiSeq 2500. To reduce PCR and sequencing biases, unique molecular identifiers were incorporated into the TCR beta cDNA libraries. Every 1 to 10 million input T cells yielded approximately 500,000 cDNA molecules, meaning each molecule approximated one T cell. Patient libraries were prepared and sequenced with the same protocol used for the earlier healthy control dataset. Samples belonging to the same batch were prepared together, multiplexed and sequenced on a shared HiSeq lane. The study's processing was this. MIGEC handled the raw barcoded reads, throwing out single-read molecular identifier groups before consensus assembly and CDR3 extraction. Clonotype tables were post-analysed with VDJtools, and diversity was normalized by down-sampling all datasets to the smallest sample size. Repertoire overlap clustering matched CDR3 amino acid but not nucleotide sequences to correct batch-related cross-sample contamination. The public reads were reprocessed in TCRdb via fastp at Q25 and MiXCR, keeping in-frame beta chains. Rows with a matching CDR3 protein are joined into one entry that keeps the most common DNA and genes. TCRdb's processing, not the study's, gives the V and J calls here. This sample holds about 770,000 distinct CDR3 sequences; just over 45% were observed only once. The top ten clones comprise roughly 5% of the sample.

With regard to this clonotype: Its antigen specificity is not known. Per-nucleotide qualities are absent, and no much larger clonotype sits a single base away.

TCR beta repertoires were profiled from peripheral blood of roughly 13 young patients with multiple sclerosis to demonstrate the VDJtools post-analysis software. The multiple sclerosis patients were children and adolescents between roughly 6 and 17 years of age. The chain was built from TRBV7-2 and TRBJ2-5, with no reliable assignment of the D segment. The sequenced sample consisted of blood. This TCR came from a girl aged 10 to 17 with multiple sclerosis. The nucleotide sequence is TGTGCCAGCACCCGTTCGCCCGAAGAGACCCAGTACTTC. This codes for CASTRSPEETQYF.